These T cell receptor beta chains were read from a single sample in a study of T cell responses to AZD1222 COVID-19 vaccine. Here immunoSEQ multiplex PCR was the method, and the copy in TCRdb shows in-frame clones only, minus some. This sample has 150,000 or so clones, with roughly 90% found just once. The sequences come from peripheral blood, collected on day 0 of AZD1222 vaccination. These receptors came from an adult in good health. The CDR3 runs from the conserved cysteine through the conserved F or W. D genes are given only for firm matches. A clone size is listed for some rows: how often the clone was seen (once, few, many), or a class if it is expanded.

CDR3 length	clone size	D gene	V gene	J gene	CDR3 protein	CDR3 DNA
14	.	TRBD2	TRBV5-4	TRBJ2-2	CASSFSGALGELFF	TGTGCCAGCAGCTTCAGCGGGGCGCTAGGGGAGCTGTTTTTT
15	.	.	TRBV5-4	TRBJ1-3	CASFNQGPSGNTIYF	TGTGCCAGCTTCAACCAGGGACCCTCTGGAAACACCATATATTTT
16	.	.	TRBV7-2	TRBJ1-3	CASSLDGQISGNTIYF	TGTGCCAGCAGCTTAGATGGACAAATCTCTGGAAACACCATATATTTT
13	.	.	TRBV6-4	TRBJ2-1	CASSDSLGNEQFF	TGTGCCAGCAGTGACTCGTTGGGGAATGAGCAGTTCTTC
16	.	.	TRBV23-1	TRBJ2-1	CASSHHPGCLSYEQFF	TGCGCCAGCAGTCACCACCCAGGGTGCCTGTCTTATGAGCAGTTCTTC
14	.	TRBD2	TRBV25-1	TRBJ2-3	CASSPGGVADTQYF	TGTGCCAGCAGTCCGGGGGGAGTGGCAGATACGCAGTATTTT
16	.	.	TRBV5-5	TRBJ1-1	CASSLARTGGDTEAFF	TGTGCCAGCAGCTTGGCTCGGACGGGTGGGGACACTGAAGCTTTCTTT
14	.	.	TRBV28	TRBJ2-7	CASTPDQSSYEQYF	TGTGCCAGCACCCCGGACCAGAGCTCCTACGAGCAGTACTTC
15	.	.	TRBV7-2	TRBJ1-6	CASSLASGAGSPLHF	TGTGCCAGCAGCTTAGCGTCGGGGGCGGGCTCACCCCTCCACTTT
13	.	.	TRBV19	TRBJ2-1	CASSKLPGGEQFF	TGTGCCAGTAGTAAACTACCAGGTGGGGAGCAGTTCTTC
16	.	.	TRBV7-2	TRBJ1-1	CASSLGGQVMNTEAFF	TGTGCCAGCAGCTTAGGAGGACAAGTCATGAACACTGAAGCTTTCTTT
12	once	.	TRBV9	TRBJ2-1	CASSQQLNEQFF	TGTGCCAGCAGCCAACAGCTCAATGAGCAGTTCTTC
14	.	.	TRBV11-2	TRBJ2-5	CASSFGGIQETQYF	TGTGCCAGCAGCTTTGGGGGTATACAAGAGACCCAGTACTTC
15	.	.	TRBV4-2	TRBJ2-3	CASSQDFLALDTQYF	TGTGCCAGCAGCCAAGATTTCCTAGCGCTAGATACGCAGTATTTT
14	.	.	TRBV5-1	TRBJ2-3	CASSLGHYTDTQYF	TGCGCCAGCAGCTTGGGACATTACACAGATACGCAGTATTTT
15	.	.	TRBV7-2	TRBJ1-1	CASSWSPYSNTEAFF	TGTGCCAGCAGCTGGAGCCCTTACTCGAACACTGAAGCTTTCTTT
14	.	.	TRBV2	TRBJ1-6	CASSPGRSNSPLHF	TGTGCCAGCAGTCCGGGACGGTCCAATTCACCCCTCCACTTT
14	.	.	TRBV6-5	TRBJ1-2	CASTEGPANYGYTF	TGTGCCAGCACCGAGGGGCCCGCTAACTATGGCTACACCTTC
16	once	TRBD1	TRBV14	TRBJ2-2	CASSPLDRGFTGELFF	TGTGCCAGCAGCCCCTTGGACAGGGGGTTCACCGGGGAGCTGTTTTTT
13	once	.	TRBV27	TRBJ1-2	CASRSGPGYGYTF	TGTGCCAGCAGGTCAGGGCCTGGGTATGGCTACACCTTC
13	.	.	TRBV20-1	TRBJ2-5	CSASALGQETQYF	TGCAGTGCTAGTGCCTTGGGGCAAGAGACCCAGTACTTC
14	.	.	TRBV28	TRBJ1-1	CASSPVGMNTEAFF	TGTGCCAGCAGTCCGGTAGGAATGAACACTGAAGCTTTCTTT
14	.	.	TRBV5-1	TRBJ2-2	CASSLGEYTGELFF	TGCGCCAGCAGCTTGGGGGAGTACACCGGGGAGCTGTTTTTT